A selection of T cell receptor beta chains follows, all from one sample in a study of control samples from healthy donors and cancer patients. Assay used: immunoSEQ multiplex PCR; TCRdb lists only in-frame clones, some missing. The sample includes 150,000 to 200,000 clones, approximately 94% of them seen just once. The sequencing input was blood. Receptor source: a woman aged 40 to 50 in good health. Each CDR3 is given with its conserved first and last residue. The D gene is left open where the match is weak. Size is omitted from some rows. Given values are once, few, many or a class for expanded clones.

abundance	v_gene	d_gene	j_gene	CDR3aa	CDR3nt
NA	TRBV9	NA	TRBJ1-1	CASSASPSWDTEAFF	TGTGCCAGCAGCGCTTCACCCTCATGGGACACTGAAGCTTTCTTT
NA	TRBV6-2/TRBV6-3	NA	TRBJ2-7	CASSRDASSYEQYF	TGTGCCAGCAGTCGGGACGCGAGCTCCTACGAGCAGTACTTC
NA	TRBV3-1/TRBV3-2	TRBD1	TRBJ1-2	CASSQDLTGVANYGYTF	TGTGCCAGCAGCCAAGATTTGACAGGGGTAGCTAACTATGGCTACACCTTC
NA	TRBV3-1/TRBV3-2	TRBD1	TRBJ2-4	CASSQQMTGGNIQYF	TGTGCCAGCAGCCAACAGATGACAGGGGGAAACATTCAGTACTTC
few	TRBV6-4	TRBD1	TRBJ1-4	CASSPDRGSEKLFF	TGTGCCAGCAGTCCGGACAGGGGAAGTGAAAAACTGTTTTTT
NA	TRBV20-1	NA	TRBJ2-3	CSASPDTDTQYF	TGCAGTGCTAGTCCAGACACAGATACGCAGTATTTT
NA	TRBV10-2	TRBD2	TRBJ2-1	CASSQLAGGPQFF	TGCGCCAGCAGTCAACTAGCGGGAGGGCCCCAGTTCTTC
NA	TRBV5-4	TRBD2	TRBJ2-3	CASSLGGLAGDTQYF	TGTGCCAGCAGCTTGGGGGGTCTAGCGGGGGATACGCAGTATTTT
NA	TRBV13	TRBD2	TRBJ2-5	CASSPSGRRETQYF	TGTGCCAGCAGTCCTAGCGGGAGGCGAGAGACCCAGTACTTC
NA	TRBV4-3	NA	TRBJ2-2	CASSQTLQGLTGELFF	TGCGCCAGCAGCCAGACCCTCCAGGGGCTCACCGGGGAGCTGTTTTTT
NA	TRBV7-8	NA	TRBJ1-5	CASSSASAVDNQPQHF	TGTGCCAGCAGCTCCGCCAGCGCGGTCGATAATCAGCCCCAGCATTTT
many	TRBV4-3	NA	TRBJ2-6	CASSPENAVFSGANVLTF	TGCGCCAGCAGCCCAGAAAACGCCGTATTCTCTGGGGCCAACGTCCTGACTTTC
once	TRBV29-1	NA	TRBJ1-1	CSAKTRGIDTEAFF	TGCAGCGCTAAAACGAGGGGGATTGACACTGAAGCTTTCTTT
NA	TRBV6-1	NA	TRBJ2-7	CASSEPLRPGGYEQYF	TGTGCCAGCAGTGAACCTCTGCGTCCAGGGGGGTACGAGCAGTACTTC
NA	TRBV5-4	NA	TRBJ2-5	CASSVQGGETQYF	TGTGCCAGCAGCGTTCAGGGAGGAGAGACCCAGTACTTC
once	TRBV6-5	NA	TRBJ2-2	CASRGPHLNTGELFF	TGTGCCAGCAGAGGACCGCATCTTAATACCGGGGAGCTGTTTTTT
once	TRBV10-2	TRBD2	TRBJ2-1	CASKKTSGSNEQFF	TGCGCCAGCAAGAAGACTAGCGGGTCGAATGAGCAGTTCTTC
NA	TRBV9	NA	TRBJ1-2	CASSPSRVGIDGYTF	TGTGCCAGCAGCCCCAGCCGCGTCGGAATTGATGGCTACACCTTC
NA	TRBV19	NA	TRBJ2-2	CASSMRGVSVTGELFF	TGTGCCAGTAGTATGAGAGGGGTCTCTGTCACCGGGGAGCTGTTTTTT
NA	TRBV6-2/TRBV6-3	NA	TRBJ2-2	CASSYRRVDTGELFF	TGTGCCAGCAGTTACCGGCGAGTAGACACCGGGGAGCTGTTTTTT
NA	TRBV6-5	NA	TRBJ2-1	CASSYSRFRGKDEQFF	TGTGCCAGCAGTTACTCGAGGTTCCGGGGGAAGGATGAGCAGTTCTTC
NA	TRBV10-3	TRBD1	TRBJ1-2	CAISGNRGDGYTF	TGTGCCATCAGTGGGAACAGGGGCGATGGCTACACCTTC
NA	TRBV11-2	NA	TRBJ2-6	CASSNRAGANVLTF	TGTGCCAGCAGCAACAGGGCTGGGGCCAACGTCCTGACTTTC
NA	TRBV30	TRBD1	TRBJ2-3	CAWRSHRGLTDTQYF	TGTGCCTGGAGATCGCACAGGGGGCTAACAGATACGCAGTATTTT
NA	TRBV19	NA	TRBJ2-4	CASSRGRGNVNIQYF	TGTGCCAGTAGTAGGGGTCGGGGTAATGTAAACATTCAGTACTTC
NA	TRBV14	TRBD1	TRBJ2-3	CASSQNDRASTDTQYF	TGTGCCAGCAGCCAGAATGACAGGGCGAGCACAGATACGCAGTATTTT
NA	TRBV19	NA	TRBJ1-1	CASSIGVDRPEAFF	TGTGCCAGTAGTATTGGGGTGGACAGACCTGAAGCTTTCTTT
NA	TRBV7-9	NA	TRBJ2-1	CASSLQKSYNEQFF	TGTGCCAGCAGCTTACAAAAGTCCTACAATGAGCAGTTCTTC
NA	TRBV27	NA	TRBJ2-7	CASSPTPGGSSYEQYF	TGTGCCAGCAGTCCCACTCCCGGTGGCAGCTCCTACGAGCAGTACTTC
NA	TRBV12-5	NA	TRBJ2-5	CASSRWRQDGETQYF	TGTGCTAGCAGTAGGTGGCGACAGGACGGAGAGACCCAGTACTTC
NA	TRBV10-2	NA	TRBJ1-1	CASRGGTTRSTEAFF	TGCGCCAGCAGGGGCGGGACAACTCGGAGCACTGAAGCTTTCTTT